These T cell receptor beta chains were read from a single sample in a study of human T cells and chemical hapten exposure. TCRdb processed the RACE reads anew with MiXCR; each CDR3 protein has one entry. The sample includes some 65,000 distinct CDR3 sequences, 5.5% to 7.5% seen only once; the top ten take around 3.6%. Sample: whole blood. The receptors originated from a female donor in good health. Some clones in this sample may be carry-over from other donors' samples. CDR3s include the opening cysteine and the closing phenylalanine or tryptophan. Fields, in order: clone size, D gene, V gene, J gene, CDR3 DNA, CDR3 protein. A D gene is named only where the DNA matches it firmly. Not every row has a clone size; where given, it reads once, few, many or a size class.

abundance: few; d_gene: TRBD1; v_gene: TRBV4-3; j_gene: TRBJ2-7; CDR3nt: TGCGCCAGCAGCCAGGACAGGGAATCCTACGAGCAGTACTTC; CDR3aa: CASSQDRESYEQYF
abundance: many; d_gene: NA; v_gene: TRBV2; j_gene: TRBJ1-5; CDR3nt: TGTGCCAGCAGTGCCATACAGGGCATTAATCAGCCCCAGCATTTT; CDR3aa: CASSAIQGINQPQHF
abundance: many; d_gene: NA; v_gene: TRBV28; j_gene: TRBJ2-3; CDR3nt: TGTGCCAGCAGTTTTGCCACAGATACGCAGTATTTT; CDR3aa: CASSFATDTQYF
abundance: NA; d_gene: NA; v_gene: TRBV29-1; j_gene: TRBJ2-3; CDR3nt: TGCAGCGTTGAAGGACAGATCACAGATACGCAGTATTTT; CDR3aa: CSVEGQITDTQYF
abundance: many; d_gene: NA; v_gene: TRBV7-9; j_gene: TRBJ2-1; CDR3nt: TGTGCCAGCAGCCCTCCGGACGGTAGCTCCTACAATGAGCAGTTCTTC; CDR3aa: CASSPPDGSSYNEQFF
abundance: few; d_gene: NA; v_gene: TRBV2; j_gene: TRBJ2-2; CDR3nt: TGTGCCAGCAGTGACCCGGGGGAGAACACCGGGGAGCTGTTTTTT; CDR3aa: CASSDPGENTGELFF
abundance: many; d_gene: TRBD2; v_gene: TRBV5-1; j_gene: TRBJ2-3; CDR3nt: TGCGCCAGCAGCGGGGGACTAGTCCAAGTAGATACGCAGTATTTT; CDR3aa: CASSGGLVQVDTQYF
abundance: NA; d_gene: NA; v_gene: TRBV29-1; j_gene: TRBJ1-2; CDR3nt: TGCAGCGTTGAATCTACCGCGCTTCAAGCTAACTATGGCTACACCTTC; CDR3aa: CSVESTALQANYGYTF
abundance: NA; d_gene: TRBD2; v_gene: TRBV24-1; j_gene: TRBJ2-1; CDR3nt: TGTGCCACCAGTGATCCCGCGGGGGAGGAGTACAATGAGCAGTTCTTC; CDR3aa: CATSDPAGEEYNEQFF
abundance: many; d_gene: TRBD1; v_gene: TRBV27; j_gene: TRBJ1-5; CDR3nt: TGTGCCAGCAGTTTAACAGGGGGACCCCAGCATTTT; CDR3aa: CASSLTGGPQHF
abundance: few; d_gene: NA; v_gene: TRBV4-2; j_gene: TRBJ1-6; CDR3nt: TGTGCCAGCAGCCCTCCCCAGAGCCCCGGATCACCCCTCCACTTT; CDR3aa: CASSPPQSPGSPLHF
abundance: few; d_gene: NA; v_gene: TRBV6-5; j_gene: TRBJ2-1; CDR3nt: TGTGCCAGCAGGGCCCCAACCGGGACTGCCTTTAATGAGCAGTTCTTC; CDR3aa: CASRAPTGTAFNEQFF
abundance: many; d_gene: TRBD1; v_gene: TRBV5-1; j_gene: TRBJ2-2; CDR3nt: TGCGCCAGCAGCTTAGGGACAGACACCGGGGAGCTGTTTTTT; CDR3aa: CASSLGTDTGELFF
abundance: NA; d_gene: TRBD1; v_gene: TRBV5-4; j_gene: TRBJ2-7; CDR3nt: TGTGCCAGCAGCTTGGATGGGACAGGGTACTACGAGCAGTACTTC; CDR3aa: CASSLDGTGYYEQYF
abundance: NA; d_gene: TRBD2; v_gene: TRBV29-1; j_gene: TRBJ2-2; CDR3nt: TGCAGCGTTGAAGGGGGACTATCCGGTTCCGGGGAGCTGTTTTTT; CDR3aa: CSVEGGLSGSGELFF
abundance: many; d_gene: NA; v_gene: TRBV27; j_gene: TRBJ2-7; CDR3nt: TGTGCCAGCAGTTTATCGACGAGCTCCTACGAGCAGTACTTC; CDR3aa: CASSLSTSSYEQYF
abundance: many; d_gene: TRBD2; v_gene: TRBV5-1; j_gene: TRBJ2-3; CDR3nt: TGCGCCAGCAGCTCGGGAGGGCCGAGCACAGATACGCAGTATTTT; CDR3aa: CASSSGGPSTDTQYF
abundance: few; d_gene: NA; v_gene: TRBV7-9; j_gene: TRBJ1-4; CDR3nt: TGTGCCAGCAGCGAGGGATTTGCAACTAATGAAAAACTGTTTTTT; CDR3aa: CASSEGFATNEKLFF
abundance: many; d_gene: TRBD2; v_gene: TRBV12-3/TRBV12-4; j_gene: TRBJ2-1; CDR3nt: TGTGCCAGCAGTTCGACTAGCAAGGACAATGAGCAGTTCTTC; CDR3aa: CASSSTSKDNEQFF
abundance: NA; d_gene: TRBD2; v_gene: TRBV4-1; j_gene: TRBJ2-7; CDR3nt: TGCGCCAGCAGCCTCGAGTGGTGGAGCGGGGACTCCTACGAGCAGTACTTC; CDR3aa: CASSLEWWSGDSYEQYF
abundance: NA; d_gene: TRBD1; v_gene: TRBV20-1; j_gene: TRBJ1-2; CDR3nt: TGCAGTGTCAGACAGGGTCCCTATGGCTACACCTTC; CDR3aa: CSVRQGPYGYTF
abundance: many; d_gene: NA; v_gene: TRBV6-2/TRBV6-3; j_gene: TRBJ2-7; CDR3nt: TGTGCCAGCAGGGAACAAGCCTACGAGCAGTACTTC; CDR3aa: CASREQAYEQYF
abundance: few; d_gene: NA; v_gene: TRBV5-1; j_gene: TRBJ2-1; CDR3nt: TGCGCCAGCAGCTTCGGGGATTTTACAAATGAGCAGTTCTTC; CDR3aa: CASSFGDFTNEQFF
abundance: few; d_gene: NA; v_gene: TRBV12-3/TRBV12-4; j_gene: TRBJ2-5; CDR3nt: TGTGCCAGCAGCTACAGGGGGGGCTCACGAAAAGAGACCCAGTACTTC; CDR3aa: CASSYRGGSRKETQYF
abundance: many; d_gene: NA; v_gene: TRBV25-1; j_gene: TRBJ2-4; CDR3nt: TGTGCCAGCAGTCCACGGTCAATAAACATTCAGTACTTC; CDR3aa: CASSPRSINIQYF